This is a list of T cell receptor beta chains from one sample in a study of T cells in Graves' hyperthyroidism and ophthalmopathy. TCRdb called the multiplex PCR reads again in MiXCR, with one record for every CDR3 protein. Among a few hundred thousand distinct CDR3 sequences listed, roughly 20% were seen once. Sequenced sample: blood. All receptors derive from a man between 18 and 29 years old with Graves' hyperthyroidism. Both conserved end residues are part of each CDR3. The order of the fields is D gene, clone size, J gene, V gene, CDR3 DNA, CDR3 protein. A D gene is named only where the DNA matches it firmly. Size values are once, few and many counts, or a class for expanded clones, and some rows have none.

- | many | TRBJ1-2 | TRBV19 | TGTGCCAGTAGTCCATCAGGAACCAGAAACTATGGCTACACCTTC | CASSPSGTRNYGYTF
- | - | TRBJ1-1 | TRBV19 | TGTGCCAGTACCTCAGGGTTGAACACTGAAGCTTTCTTT | CASTSGLNTEAFF
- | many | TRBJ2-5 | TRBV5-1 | TGCGCCAGCAGCTTCCTGCAGACCCAGTACTTC | CASSFLQTQYF
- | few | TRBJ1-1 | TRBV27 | TGTGCCAGCCAAAGGACGGAGAACACTGAAGCTTTCTTT | CASQRTENTEAFF
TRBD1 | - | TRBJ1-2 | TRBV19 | TGTGCCAGTAGTATTGCTCCGGGACAGGGTACCTATGGCTACACCTTC | CASSIAPGQGTYGYTF
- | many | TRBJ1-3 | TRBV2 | TGTGCCAGCAAGGGGGGCGGAAACACCATATATTTT | CASKGGGNTIYF
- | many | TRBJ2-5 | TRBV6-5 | TGTGCCAGCAGTTACTCTCTCCAAGAGACCCAGTACTTC | CASSYSLQETQYF
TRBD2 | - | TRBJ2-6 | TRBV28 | TGTGCCAGCAGAACAGATGAGCGGGGGGGCTCTGGGGCCAACGTCCTGACTTTC | CASRTDERGGSGANVLTF
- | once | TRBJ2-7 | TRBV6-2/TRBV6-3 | TGTGCCAGCAGGGAGACTAGGGGGCTGTACTTC | CASRETRGLYF
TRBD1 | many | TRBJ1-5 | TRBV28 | TGTGCCAGCAGTGTGTACAGGGGTACCAATCAGCCCCAGCATTTT | CASSVYRGTNQPQHF
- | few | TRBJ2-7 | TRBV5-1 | TGCGCCAGCAGCCCGGGAGCTGGATTGGGCTACGAGCAGTACTTC | CASSPGAGLGYEQYF
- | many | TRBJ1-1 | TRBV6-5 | TGTGCCAGCAGTTACGACCGGAGGGCCACTGAAGCTTTCTTT | CASSYDRRATEAFF
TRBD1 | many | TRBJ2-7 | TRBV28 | TGTGCCAGCGGGACAGGGACCTACGAGCAGTACTTC | CASGTGTYEQYF
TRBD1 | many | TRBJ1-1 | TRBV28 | TGTGCCACCGTGAGGGACAGGGAGGGAACTGAAGCTTTCTTT | CATVRDREGTEAFF
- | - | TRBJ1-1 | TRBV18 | TGTGCCAGCTCACCACTTTCGGGATCGGGCACTGAAGCTTTCTTT | CASSPLSGSGTEAFF
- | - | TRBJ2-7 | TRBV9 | TGTGCCAGCAGCGTAGCTTCCAGCTCCTACGAGCAGTACTTC | CASSVASSSYEQYF
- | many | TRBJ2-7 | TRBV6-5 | TGTGCCAGCAGTTACTCGAGGGCAGGCTACGAGCAGTACTTC | CASSYSRAGYEQYF
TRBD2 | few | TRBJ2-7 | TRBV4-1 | TGCGCCAGCAGCCGCGAGTGGGTCCCCCGGGACTACAGCTCCTACGAGCAGTACTTC | CASSREWVPRDYSSYEQYF
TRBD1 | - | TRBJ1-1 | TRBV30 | TGTGCCTGGAGTGCAAGGACAGGGGCCGAAGCTTTCTTT | CAWSARTGAEAFF
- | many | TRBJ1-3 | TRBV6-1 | TGTGCCAGCAGTGAAGCAGGAGATTCTGGAAACACCATATATTTT | CASSEAGDSGNTIYF
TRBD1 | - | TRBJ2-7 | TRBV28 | TGTGCCAGCAGTCCACCGGGACAGGCCCCCTACGAGCAGTACTTC | CASSPPGQAPYEQYF
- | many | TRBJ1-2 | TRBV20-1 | TGCAGTGCTAGAGATCCGGGTAGCCTCAACGATGGCTACACCTTC | CSARDPGSLNDGYTF
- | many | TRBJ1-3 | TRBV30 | TGTGCCTGGAGAAGAGGGCTCTCTGGAAACACCATATATTTT | CAWRRGLSGNTIYF
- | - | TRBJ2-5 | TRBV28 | TGTGCCAGCAGTTTGGACAGTCTAACCCAGTACTTC | CASSLDSLTQYF
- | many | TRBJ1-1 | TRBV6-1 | TGTGCCAGCAGCTCCCTAGGGGCGAACACTGAAGCTTTCTTT | CASSSLGANTEAFF
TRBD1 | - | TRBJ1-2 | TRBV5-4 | TGTGCCAGCGGCACGGGACAGCCCCGAGAGAACTATGGCTACACCTTC | CASGTGQPRENYGYTF
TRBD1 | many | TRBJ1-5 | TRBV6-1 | TGTGCCAGCAGGAGACAGGGGGCAGAGGATCAGCCCCAGCATTTT | CASRRQGAEDQPQHF
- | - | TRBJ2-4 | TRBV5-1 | TGCGCCAGCAGCTCCCGATTCCCAGAGGAGGGAAACATTCAGTACTTC | CASSSRFPEEGNIQYF
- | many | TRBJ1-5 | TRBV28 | TGTGCCAGCAGTTACGCCAGGGGCGGCAATCAGCCCCAGCATTTT | CASSYARGGNQPQHF
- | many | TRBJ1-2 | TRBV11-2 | TGTGCCAGCAGCTTCCCAGGGGTGTATGGCTACACCTTC | CASSFPGVYGYTF
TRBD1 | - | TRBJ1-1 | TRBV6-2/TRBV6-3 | TGTGCCAGCAGGGGACAGGGGGCAGGTACGAACACTGAAGCTTTCTTT | CASRGQGAGTNTEAFF
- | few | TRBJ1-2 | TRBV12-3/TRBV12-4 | TGTGCCAGCAGCACTCTCGGCGGGGGCCGCGGCTACACCTTC | CASSTLGGGRGYTF
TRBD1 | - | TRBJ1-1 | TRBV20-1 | TGCAGTGCCGAACTGGGACAGTTCACTGAAGCTTTCTTT | CSAELGQFTEAFF
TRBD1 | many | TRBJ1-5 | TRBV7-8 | TGTGCCAGCAGCGGGACAGCTCAAGAGCCCCAGCATTTT | CASSGTAQEPQHF
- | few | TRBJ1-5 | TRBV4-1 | TGCGCCAGCAGCCCCCCAGGCGCTCAGCCCCAGCATTTT | CASSPPGAQPQHF
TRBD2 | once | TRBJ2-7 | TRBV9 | TGTGCCAGCAGCGCCGAGAGCGGGGGGGCCCTCTACGAGCAGTACTTC | CASSAESGGALYEQYF
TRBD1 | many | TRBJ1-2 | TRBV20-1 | TGCAGTGCAAGGGACAGGGGGCGAGGCTACACCTTC | CSARDRGRGYTF
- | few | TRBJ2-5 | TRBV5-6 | TGTGCCAGCAGCTTGGATTGGGCGGGGACGGCCCAGTACTTC | CASSLDWAGTAQYF
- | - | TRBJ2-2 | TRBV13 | TGTGCCAGCAGCTTAAGGGCTGAGAGTGCCGGGGAGCTGTTTTTT | CASSLRAESAGELFF
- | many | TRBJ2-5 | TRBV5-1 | TGCGCCACCACAGCCCAATCCGGGCTGGGAGAGACCCAGTACTTC | CATTAQSGLGETQYF